Listed below are T cell receptor beta chains from one sample, sequenced in a study of siplizumab effects on memory and regulatory T cells. The method was immunoSEQ multiplex PCR; TCRdb's version includes in-frame clones alone and lacks a portion of them. The sample has fewer than 130,000 clones, 80% to 95% seen once. Sequencing used CD4+ T cells sorted from blood. These receptors all stem from a human donor in good health. Each CDR3 is given with its conserved first and last residue. D genes are given only for firm matches. Expanded clones are given a class, and other clones once, few, many or no size at all.

J | size | V | D | CDR3 | DNA
TRBJ1-4 | once | TRBV7-8 | NA | CASSWGFSYEKLFF | TGTGCCAGCAGCTGGGGGTTCTCCTATGAAAAACTGTTTTTT
TRBJ2-2 | few | TRBV7-9 | TRBD1 | CASSLRTGHTGELFF | TGTGCCAGCAGCTTGAGGACAGGGCACACCGGGGAGCTGTTTTTT
TRBJ1-1 | NA | TRBV6-5 | TRBD1 | CASSYGQENTEAFF | TGTGCCAGCAGTTACGGACAGGAGAACACTGAAGCTTTCTTT
TRBJ2-2 | NA | TRBV25-1 | NA | CASSGGTNTGELFF | TGTGCCAGCAGCGGGGGAACGAACACCGGGGAGCTGTTTTTT
TRBJ2-7 | once | TRBV5-1 | NA | CASSLASSRSSYEQYF | TGCGCCAGCAGCTTGGCGTCTAGCCGGAGCTCCTACGAGCAGTACTTC
TRBJ2-3 | NA | TRBV5-1 | TRBD2 | CASSLDVSGARADTQYF | TGCGCCAGCAGCTTGGATGTTAGCGGGGCCCGGGCAGATACGCAGTATTTT
TRBJ1-2 | few | TRBV19 | NA | CASTRDNNYGYTF | TGTGCCAGTACCCGGGACAACAACTATGGCTACACCTTC
TRBJ1-1 | NA | TRBV6-1 | TRBD1 | CASSRDRNTEAFF | TGTGCCAGCAGCCGGGACAGGAACACTGAAGCTTTCTTT
TRBJ1-2 | NA | TRBV19 | TRBD1 | CASSKETGVYGYTF | TGTGCCAGTAGTAAAGAAACAGGGGTCTATGGCTACACCTTC
TRBJ2-5 | NA | TRBV30 | TRBD2 | CARGGRETQYF | TGTGCCCGGGGGGGCCGGGAGACCCAGTACTTC
TRBJ2-1 | once | TRBV7-6 | NA | CASSLVGNYNEQFF | TGTGCCAGCAGCTTGGTGGGAAACTACAATGAGCAGTTCTTC
TRBJ1-5 | few | TRBV12-5 | NA | CASGFLLPNQPQHF | TGTGCTAGTGGTTTCCTTTTGCCCAATCAGCCCCAGCATTTT
TRBJ2-7 | NA | TRBV4-2 | NA | CASSQDLGTSYEQYF | TGTGCCAGCAGCCAAGATCTGGGAACCAGCTACGAGCAGTACTTC
TRBJ1-1 | NA | TRBV6-6 | NA | CASIQGGTEAFF | TGTGCCAGCATCCAGGGTGGCACTGAAGCTTTCTTT
TRBJ1-2 | NA | TRBV4-1 | NA | CASSQDRIAGGYTF | TGCGCCAGCAGCCAAGATCGCATTGCGGGGGGCTACACCTTC
TRBJ2-3 | NA | TRBV5-1 | TRBD1 | CASSWQGATDTQYF | TGCGCCAGCAGCTGGCAGGGGGCAACAGATACGCAGTATTTT
TRBJ2-1 | NA | TRBV7-9 | NA | CASSLYSGAAYNEQFF | TGTGCCAGCAGCTTATATTCGGGGGCGGCTTACAATGAGCAGTTCTTC
TRBJ2-1 | NA | TRBV11-2 | NA | CASSFPPGAAGIGEQFF | TGTGCCAGCAGCTTCCCTCCAGGGGCAGCGGGGATCGGTGAGCAGTTCTTC
TRBJ2-7 | NA | TRBV5-1 | TRBD1 | CASSLTGTASYEQYF | TGCGCCAGCAGCTTGACCGGGACAGCGAGCTACGAGCAGTACTTC
TRBJ1-1 | NA | TRBV2 | NA | CASRAILGTGAFF | TGTGCCAGCAGGGCCATACTTGGAACCGGAGCTTTCTTT
TRBJ1-6 | NA | TRBV14 | NA | CASSLAGQPNSPLHF | TGTGCCAGCAGCCTCGCTGGACAGCCTAATTCACCCCTCCACTTT
TRBJ1-1 | NA | TRBV23-1 | NA | CASSQSLREGRATEAFF | TGCGCCAGCAGTCAATCGCTCCGGGAGGGCCGCGCCACTGAAGCTTTCTTT
TRBJ2-4 | NA | TRBV9 | NA | CASSVAGVRGNIQYF | TGTGCCAGCAGCGTAGCGGGGGTCCGGGGGAACATTCAGTACTTC
TRBJ2-7 | NA | TRBV14 | NA | CASSQDRPAEQYF | TGTGCCAGCAGCCAAGATCGGCCGGCAGAGCAGTACTTC
TRBJ2-2 | NA | TRBV19 | NA | CASKEEGLDTGELFF | TGTGCCAGTAAGGAGGAGGGTCTGGACACCGGGGAGCTGTTTTTT
TRBJ2-5 | NA | TRBV7-2 | TRBD2 | CASSRGGDKETQYF | TGTGCCAGCAGCCGGGGGGGCGACAAAGAGACCCAGTACTTC
TRBJ1-2 | NA | TRBV4-1 | NA | CASSQVGGTLFYGYTF | TGCGCCAGCAGCCAAGTAGGGGGTACCCTTTTCTATGGCTACACCTTC
TRBJ1-6 | NA | TRBV6-5 | NA | CASSPTGGSPLPLHF | TGTGCCAGCAGCCCTACTGGGGGGTCCCCTTTGCCCCTCCACTTT
TRBJ1-1 | NA | TRBV7-6 | NA | CASSLATNTEAFF | TGTGCCAGCAGCTTAGCGACGAACACTGAAGCTTTCTTT
TRBJ2-3 | NA | TRBV7-3 | NA | CASSFSSLYTDTQYF | TGTGCCAGCAGCTTTTCTAGCCTATACACAGATACGCAGTATTTT
TRBJ2-1 | NA | TRBV27 | NA | CASSRGNEQFF | TGTGCCAGTTCCCGAGGTAATGAGCAGTTCTTC
TRBJ1-2 | NA | TRBV7-9 | NA | CASSSSTPGQNYGYTF | TGTGCCAGCAGCTCAAGTACTCCGGGGCAAAACTATGGCTACACCTTC
TRBJ2-2 | once | TRBV7-3 | TRBD1 | CASNGQGGTGELFF | TGTGCCAGCAACGGACAGGGAGGTACCGGGGAGCTGTTTTTT
TRBJ2-4 | NA | TRBV6-6 | NA | CASSNQDYLAKNIQYF | TGTGCCAGCAGTAACCAGGACTACTTAGCCAAAAACATTCAGTACTTC
TRBJ1-2 | NA | TRBV6-5 | NA | CASSNTGYYGYTF | TGTGCCAGCAGCAATACAGGGTACTATGGCTACACCTTC
TRBJ2-4 | NA | TRBV11-2 | NA | CASSLDLPGALAKNIQYF | TGTGCCAGCAGCTTAGATCTTCCGGGGGCCCTAGCCAAAAACATTCAGTACTTC
TRBJ1-4 | NA | TRBV18 | NA | CASSPTQGTREKLFF | TGTGCCAGCTCACCAACACAGGGAACGCGGGAAAAACTGTTTTTT
TRBJ1-5 | few | TRBV11-2 | NA | CASSLAGEQPQHF | TGTGCCAGCAGCTTGGCAGGGGAACAGCCCCAGCATTTT
TRBJ1-3 | NA | TRBV29-1 | NA | CSVAGVSDSGNTIYF | TGCAGCGTTGCGGGGGTATCTGACTCTGGAAACACCATATATTTT
TRBJ2-2 | NA | TRBV7-9 | NA | CASSPFAGELFF | TGTGCCAGCAGCCCCTTTGCCGGGGAGCTGTTTTTT
TRBJ2-7 | NA | TRBV2 | NA | CASSVQGRTYEQYF | TGTGCCAGCAGTGTACAGGGTAGGACGTACGAGCAGTACTTC
TRBJ2-1 | NA | TRBV5-1 | NA | CASSLDQVNEQFF | TGCGCCAGCAGCTTGGACCAGGTCAATGAGCAGTTCTTC
TRBJ1-6 | NA | TRBV5-1 | TRBD1 | CASSVQTGDNSPLHF | TGCGCCAGCAGCGTTCAGACAGGGGATAATTCACCCCTCCACTTT